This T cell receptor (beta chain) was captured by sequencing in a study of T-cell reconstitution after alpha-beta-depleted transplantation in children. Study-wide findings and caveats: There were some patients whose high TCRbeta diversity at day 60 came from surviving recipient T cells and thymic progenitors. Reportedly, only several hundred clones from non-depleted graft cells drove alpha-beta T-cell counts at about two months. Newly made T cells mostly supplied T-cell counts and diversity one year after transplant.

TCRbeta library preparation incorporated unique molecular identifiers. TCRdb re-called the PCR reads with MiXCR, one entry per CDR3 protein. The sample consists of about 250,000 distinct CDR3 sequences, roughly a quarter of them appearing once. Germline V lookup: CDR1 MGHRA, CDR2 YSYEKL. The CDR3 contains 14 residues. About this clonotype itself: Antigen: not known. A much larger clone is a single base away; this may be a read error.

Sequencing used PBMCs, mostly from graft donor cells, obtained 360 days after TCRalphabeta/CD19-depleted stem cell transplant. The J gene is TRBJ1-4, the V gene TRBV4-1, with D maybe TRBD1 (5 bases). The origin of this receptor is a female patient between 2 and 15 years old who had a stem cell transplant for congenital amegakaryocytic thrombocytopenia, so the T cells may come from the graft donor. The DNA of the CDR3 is TGCTCCAGCAGCCAAGCGGCCAGGGATGAAAAACTGTTTTTT. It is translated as CSSSQAARDEKLFF.